This TCR beta chain was found in a study of CD8+ T cells in alopecia areata. Notes on the study in general: Clarity of TCR sharing across patients fell short of that in mice, possibly HLA-related. Alopecia totalis/universalis scalp especially showed more expanded CD8+ clones than normal scalp.

The length of the CDR3 is 15 residues. The ends were cut back, 8 bases at V and 6 bases at J, with 23 bases in the middle. CDR1 SGHTA and CDR2 FQGTGA come from the germline V gene. It was cDNA, reverse transcribed from extracted RNA, that served as the sequencing template. Using immunoSEQ multiplex PCR, the repertoire was profiled, and TCRdb retains in-frame clones only, with some absent. This sample has about 150,000 clones, with about nine tenths found just once. Individuals with alopecia areata gave both lesional scalp punch biopsies and peripheral blood for collection. From PBMCs, CD4+ and CD8+ T cells were sorted. Concerning this clone itself: Its cognate antigen is unknown.

The specimen comprised CD8+ T cells sorted from blood, sampled at week 0. This TCR was sampled from a human donor with alopecia areata. This chain connects TRBV7-3 to TRBJ2-7; maybe TRBD1 (6 bases). The CDR3 DNA sequence: TGTGCCAGCCCCCTTACAGGGTTACGAGCCCTCGAGCAGTACTTC. It translates to CASPLTGLRALEQYF.